The clone carrying this T cell receptor beta chain was found once. This record comes from a study of blood T cell repertoires in COVID-19. Looking at the study overall: COVID-19 samples from acute and convalescent phases originated in the United States, Italy and Spain.

How the authors handled the data: Reference gene primers were amplified, and this amplification served to estimate nucleated cell counts. The table came from immunoSEQ multiplex PCR; TCRdb's copy has only in-frame clones and leaves some out. The V and J calls and the clone size are those of that table, but D and trimming were determined from the DNA. The data show roughly 190,000 clones, with 84% seen just once and under 4% held by the top ten. Germline V gene sequence: CDR1 MNHEY, CDR2 SMNVEV (reference sequence). V was shortened by 0 bases and J by 4 bases, with 7 bases between the two germline ends. CDR3 size: 14 residues.

The rearrangement uses TRBV27 and TRBJ1-5; unclear D gene. This TCR was sampled from a woman aged 25 to 39 who had been exposed to COVID-19. Sample: PBMCs or T cells enriched from blood (not recorded which). The CDR3: CASSLSSTNQPQHF. In nucleotides, the CDR3 is TGTGCCAGCAGTTTATCTTCGACTAATCAGCCCCAGCATTTT.